This paragraph covers one T cell receptor (beta chain) sequence. Its antigen is not identified. Each donor was a healthy Caucasian individual from Russia, aged about 6 to 90. The CDR3 spans 13 residues. V was cut by 5 bases and J by 4 bases, with 9 bases left in between. In germline, CDR1 is MDHEN, CDR2 SYDVKM. The data were taken from a study of blood T cells in healthy people across ages. Alongside a J-beta primer mix, a sample-barcoded 5' primer served in a second PCR lasting about 7 to 11 cycles. TCRdb re-called the 5' RACE reads through MiXCR, storing one row per CDR3 protein. The sample contains 730,000 or so distinct CDR3 sequences, roughly 41% of which appear only once. Study outcomes and limitations: Unsorted PBMCs blocked a conclusive comparison of naive and antigen-experienced cells.

The chain carries TRBV28 and TRBJ1-5, with D hard to call. This TCR was sampled from an elderly man in good health. Sequenced material: blood. The CDR3 protein is CASSAVQNQPQHF. The CDR3 DNA sequence: TGTGCCAGCAGTGCTGTACAAAATCAGCCCCAGCATTTT.